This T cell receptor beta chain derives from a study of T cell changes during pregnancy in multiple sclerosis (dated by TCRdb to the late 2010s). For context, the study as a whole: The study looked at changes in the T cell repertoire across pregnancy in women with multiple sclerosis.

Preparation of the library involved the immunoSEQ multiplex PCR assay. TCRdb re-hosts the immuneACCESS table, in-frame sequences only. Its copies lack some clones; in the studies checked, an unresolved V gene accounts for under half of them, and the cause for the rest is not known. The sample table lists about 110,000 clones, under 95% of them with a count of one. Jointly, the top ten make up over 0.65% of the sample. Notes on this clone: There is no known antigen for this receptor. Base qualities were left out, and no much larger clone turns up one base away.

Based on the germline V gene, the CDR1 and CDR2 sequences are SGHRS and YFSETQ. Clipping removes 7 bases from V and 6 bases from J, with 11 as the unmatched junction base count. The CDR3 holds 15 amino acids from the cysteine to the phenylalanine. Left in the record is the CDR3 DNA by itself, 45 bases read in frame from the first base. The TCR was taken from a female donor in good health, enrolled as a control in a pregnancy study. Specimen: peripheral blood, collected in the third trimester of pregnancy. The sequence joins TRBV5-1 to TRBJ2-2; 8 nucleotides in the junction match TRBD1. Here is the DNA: TGCGCCAGCCGCTCCTGGCAGGGGGCTTCCGGGGAGCTGTTTTTT. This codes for CASRSWQGASGELFF.